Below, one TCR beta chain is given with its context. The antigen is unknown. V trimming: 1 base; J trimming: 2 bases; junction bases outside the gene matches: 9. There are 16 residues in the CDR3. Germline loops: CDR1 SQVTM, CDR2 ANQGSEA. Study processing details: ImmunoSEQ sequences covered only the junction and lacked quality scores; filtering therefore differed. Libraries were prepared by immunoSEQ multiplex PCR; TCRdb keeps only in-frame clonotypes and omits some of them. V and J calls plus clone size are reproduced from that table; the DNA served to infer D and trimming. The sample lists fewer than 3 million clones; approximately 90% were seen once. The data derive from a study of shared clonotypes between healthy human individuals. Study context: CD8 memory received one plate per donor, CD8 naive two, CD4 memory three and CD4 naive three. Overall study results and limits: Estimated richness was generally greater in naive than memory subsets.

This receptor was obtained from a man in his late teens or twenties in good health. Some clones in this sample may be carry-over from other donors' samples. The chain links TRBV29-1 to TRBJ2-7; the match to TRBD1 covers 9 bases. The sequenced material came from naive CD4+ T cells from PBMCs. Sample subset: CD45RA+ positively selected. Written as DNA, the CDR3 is TGCAGCGTTGAAGGATTCACAGGGGGCGCGGCCTACGAGCAGTACTTC. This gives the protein CSVEGFTGGAAYEQYF.